This T cell receptor (beta chain) is drawn from a study of radiation and T cells in renal cell carcinoma (dated by TCRdb to the early 2020s). In terms of the full investigation: In total, 50 to 60 samples, comprising 26 tumors and around 27 peripheral blood samples, were subjected to TCR beta sequencing. The final blood draw was performed at 4 weeks after radiation, at the same time as nephrectomy. In the 40 to 60 samples combined, 4,016,671 unique CDR3 nucleotide sequences were found, encoding 3,000,000 or so unique CDR3 amino acid sequences.

Paper-wide results and their limitations: In blood, the top tumor clonotypes increased between baseline and 2 weeks post-radiation and then shrank by 4 weeks, which suggests that tumor-resident clones expanded only transiently. Tracking of blood repertoire dynamics stopped at four to five weeks after treatment, with no follow-up past that point. With a single-armed trial design, the study had no way to address how radiation dose or scheduling affects the TCR repertoire. No pretreatment tumor biopsies were available, so the baseline intratumoral presence of clonotypes could not be determined.

Regarding this clone: Its antigen specificity is not known. Base qualities are missing; no much larger clone stands one base away.

The time point tag for this specimen amounts to: blood 4 weeks post-SBRT, at nephrectomy. Interpreted using the paper, the treatment or condition label stands for: 15 Gy SBRT to primary tumor, nephrectomy 4 weeks later. The samples were drawn from a clinical trial, where primary renal cell carcinomas were treated with 15 Gy of stereotactic body radiation therapy and then removed by nephrectomy 4 weeks afterward. To track tumor-enriched clonotypes, serial peripheral blood was sampled from radiation-treated patients at baseline and at 2 weeks and 4 weeks after SBRT. Every patient's renal cell carcinoma showed clear cell pathology. The QIAamp DNA Blood Mini Kit (Qiagen) was used to prepare genomic DNA for TCR sequencing. The analyses included just those samples that passed every quality control check. The immunoSEQ kit was used, according to the manufacturer's recommendations, to generate TCR beta libraries from genomic DNA. For library preparation, a first multiplex PCR was performed with proprietary primers, followed by a second PCR in which unique barcodes were added, and bead cleanups were performed after each round. A kit-provided positive control reaction and a negative control reaction were included in every sample batch. The final libraries underwent checking on an Agilent 4200 TapeStation D1000 ScreenTape, volumetric pooling, and quantification by qPCR. Sequencing was performed on an Illumina NextSeq500 with a MidOutput 150-cycle cartridge, and 156 Read1 and 15 Index1 cycles were run with kit custom primers. The pooled library was loaded at 0.8 to 1 pM with an approximately 20% PhiX control spike-in. Turning to the authors' computational methods: The vendor-processed data were analyzed in R, and a clonotype was defined as all T cells that share the same CDR3 nucleotide sequence. In the clone abundance analyses, frequencies in each sample were normalized to that sample's 10,000 most abundant clones. Public T cell clones, averaging fewer than five per sample, were removed before analysis. Tumor-enriched and baseline blood-enriched clonotypes were defined by at least a 32-fold difference in abundance between compartments. A beta-binomial differential abundance model was used to identify clonotypes that were expanded or contracted between blood time points. The Baroni-Urbani and Buser coefficient was used to measure tumor-blood repertoire similarity, and groups were compared with two-tailed Wilcoxon tests in R. This immuneACCESS table, as held by TCRdb, lists in-frame sequences with V and J called but not all clones. Of the missing ones, under half trace to an unresolved V gene in checked studies; the others have no known cause. The DNA gave D and trimming, while V, J and clone size come from that table. This sample holds 75,000 to 90,000 clones; roughly nine tenths were observed only once. The ten largest clones capture 5.5% to 7% of the sample.

The source material was blood, sampled from a patient whose treatment included radiotherapy and nephrectomy. The sequence derives from a woman in her 70s with renal cell carcinoma.

CDR3 reads: CASTIGQGRPGGYTF. The DNA is TGTGCCAGCACCATCGGACAGGGGCGACCCGGTGGCTACACCTTC. In this chain, TRBV2 is recombined with TRBJ1-2; the junction holds 9 bases that match TRBD1. Germline trimming: 7 bases from V, 7 bases from J; junction bases outside gene matches: 13. CDR1 and CDR2, looked up from the germline V gene, are SNHLY and FYNNEI. Reading from cysteine to phenylalanine, the CDR3 counts 15 amino acids. Only the CDR3 part of the read is kept: 45 bases, read in frame from the first base.